This T cell receptor beta chain was captured by sequencing in a study of blood T cell repertoires in COVID-19. Turning to the study itself: Whether acute or convalescent, the COVID-19 samples came from the United States, Italy and Spain. T cells, B-cell-depleted T cells, or PBMCs supplied cDNA or gDNA.

The sample holds one count of this clone. In the authors' methods: Amplification of reference gene primers provided the estimated nucleated cell counts. Profiled with immunoSEQ multiplex PCR; TCRdb holds only in-frame clones, not every one. V and J calls and clone size are those listed in that table; D and trimming were worked out from the DNA. The sample lists 250,000 or so clones, roughly 84% occurring once. The clonotype comes from a woman in her thirties or forties who had recovered from COVID-19. Material: peripheral blood.

The CDR3 nucleotides read TGTGCCACTACACCAGGGCGGTCCTACAATGAGCAGTTCTTC. It encodes CATTPGRSYNEQFF. This chain connects TRBV7-2 to TRBJ2-1; TRBD1 might be the D (5 bases). Between the trimmed V and J ends, which lost 10 bases and 1 base, there was a span of 14 bases. The germline CDR1 and CDR2 sequences are SGHTA and FQGNSA. This CDR3 region has 14 residues.